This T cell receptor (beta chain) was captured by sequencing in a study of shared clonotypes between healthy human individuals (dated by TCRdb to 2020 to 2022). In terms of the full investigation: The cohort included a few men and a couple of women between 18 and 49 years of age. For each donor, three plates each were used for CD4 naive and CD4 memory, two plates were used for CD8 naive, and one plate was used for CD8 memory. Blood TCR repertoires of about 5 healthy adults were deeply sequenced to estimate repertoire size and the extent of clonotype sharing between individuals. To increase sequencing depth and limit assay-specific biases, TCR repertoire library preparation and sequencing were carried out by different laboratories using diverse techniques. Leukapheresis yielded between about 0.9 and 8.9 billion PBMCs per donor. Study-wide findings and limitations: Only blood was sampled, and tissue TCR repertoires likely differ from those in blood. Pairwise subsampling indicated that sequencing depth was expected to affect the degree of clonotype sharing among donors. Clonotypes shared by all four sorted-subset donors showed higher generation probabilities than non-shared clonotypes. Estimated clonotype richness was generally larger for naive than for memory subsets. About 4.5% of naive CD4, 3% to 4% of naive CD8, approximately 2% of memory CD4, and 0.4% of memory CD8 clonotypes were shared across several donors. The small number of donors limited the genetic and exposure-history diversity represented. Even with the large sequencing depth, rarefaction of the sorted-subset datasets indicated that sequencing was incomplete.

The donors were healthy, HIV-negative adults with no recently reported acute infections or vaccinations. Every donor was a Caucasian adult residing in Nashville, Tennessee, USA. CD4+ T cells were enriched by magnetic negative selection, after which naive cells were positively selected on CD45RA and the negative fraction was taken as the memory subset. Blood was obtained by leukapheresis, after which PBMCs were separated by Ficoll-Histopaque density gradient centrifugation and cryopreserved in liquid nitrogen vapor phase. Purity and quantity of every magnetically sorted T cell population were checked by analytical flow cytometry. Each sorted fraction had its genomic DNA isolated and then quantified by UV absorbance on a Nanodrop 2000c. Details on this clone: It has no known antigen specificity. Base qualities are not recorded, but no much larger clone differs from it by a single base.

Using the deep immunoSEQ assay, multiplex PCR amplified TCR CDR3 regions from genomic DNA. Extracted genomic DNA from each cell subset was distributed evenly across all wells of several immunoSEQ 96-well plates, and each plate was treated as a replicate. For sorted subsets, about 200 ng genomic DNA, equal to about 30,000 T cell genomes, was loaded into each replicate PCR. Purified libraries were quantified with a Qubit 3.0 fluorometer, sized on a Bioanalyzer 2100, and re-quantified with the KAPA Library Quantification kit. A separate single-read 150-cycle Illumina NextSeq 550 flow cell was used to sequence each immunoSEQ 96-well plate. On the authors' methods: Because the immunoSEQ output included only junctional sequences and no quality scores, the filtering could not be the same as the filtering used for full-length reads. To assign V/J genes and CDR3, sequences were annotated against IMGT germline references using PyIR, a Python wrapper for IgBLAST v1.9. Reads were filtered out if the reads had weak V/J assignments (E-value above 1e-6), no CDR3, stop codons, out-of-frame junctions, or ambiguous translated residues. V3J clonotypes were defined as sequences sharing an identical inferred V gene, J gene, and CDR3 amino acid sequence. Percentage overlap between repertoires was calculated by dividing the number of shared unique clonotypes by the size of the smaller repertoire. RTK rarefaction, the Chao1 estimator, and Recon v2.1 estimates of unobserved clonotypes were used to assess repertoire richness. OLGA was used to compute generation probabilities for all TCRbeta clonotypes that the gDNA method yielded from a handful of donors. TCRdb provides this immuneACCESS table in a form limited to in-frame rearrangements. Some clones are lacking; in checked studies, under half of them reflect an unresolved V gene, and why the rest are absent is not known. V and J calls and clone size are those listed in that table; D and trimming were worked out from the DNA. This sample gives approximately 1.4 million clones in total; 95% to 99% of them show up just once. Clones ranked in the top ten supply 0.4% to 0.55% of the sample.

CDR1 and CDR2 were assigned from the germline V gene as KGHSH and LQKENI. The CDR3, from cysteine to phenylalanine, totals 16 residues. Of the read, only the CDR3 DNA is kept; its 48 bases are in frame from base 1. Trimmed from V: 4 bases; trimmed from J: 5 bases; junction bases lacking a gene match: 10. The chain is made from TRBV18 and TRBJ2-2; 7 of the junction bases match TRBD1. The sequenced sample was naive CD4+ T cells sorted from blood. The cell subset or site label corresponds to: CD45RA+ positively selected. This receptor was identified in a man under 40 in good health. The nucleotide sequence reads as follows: TGTGCCAGCTCACTCTCCGGGACAGTGGGAACCGGGGAGCTGTTTTTT. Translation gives CASSLSGTVGTGELFF.